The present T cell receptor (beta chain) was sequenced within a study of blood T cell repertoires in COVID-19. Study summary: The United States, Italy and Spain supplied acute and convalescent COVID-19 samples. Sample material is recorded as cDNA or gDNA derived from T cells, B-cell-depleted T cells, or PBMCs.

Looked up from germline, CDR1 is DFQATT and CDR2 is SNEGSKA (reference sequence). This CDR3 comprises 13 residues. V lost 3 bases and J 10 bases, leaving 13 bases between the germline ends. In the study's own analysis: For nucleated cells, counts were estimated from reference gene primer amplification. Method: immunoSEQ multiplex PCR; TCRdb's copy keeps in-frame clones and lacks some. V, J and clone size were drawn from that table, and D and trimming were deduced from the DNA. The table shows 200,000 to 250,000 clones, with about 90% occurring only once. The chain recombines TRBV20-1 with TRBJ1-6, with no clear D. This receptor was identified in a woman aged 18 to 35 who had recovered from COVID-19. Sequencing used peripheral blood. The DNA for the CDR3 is TGCAGTGCTAGTAGCACCAATTGGTCACCCCTCCACTTT. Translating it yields CSASSTNWSPLHF.